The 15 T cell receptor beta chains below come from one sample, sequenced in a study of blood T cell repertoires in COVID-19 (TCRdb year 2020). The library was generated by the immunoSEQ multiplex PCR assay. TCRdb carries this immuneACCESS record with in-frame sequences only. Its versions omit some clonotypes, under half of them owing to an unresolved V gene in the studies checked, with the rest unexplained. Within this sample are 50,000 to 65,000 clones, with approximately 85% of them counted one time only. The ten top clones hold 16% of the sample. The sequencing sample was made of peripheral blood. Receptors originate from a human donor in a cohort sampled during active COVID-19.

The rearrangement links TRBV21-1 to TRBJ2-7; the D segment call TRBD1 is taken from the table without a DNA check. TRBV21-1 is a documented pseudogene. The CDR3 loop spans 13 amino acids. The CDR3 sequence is CASNPMPGNEQYF. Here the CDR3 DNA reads TGTGCCAGCAACCCAATGCCAGGGAACGAGCAGTACTTC.

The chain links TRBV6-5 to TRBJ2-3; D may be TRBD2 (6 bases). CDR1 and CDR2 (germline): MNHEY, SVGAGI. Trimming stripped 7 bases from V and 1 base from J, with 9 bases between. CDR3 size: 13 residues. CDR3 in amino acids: CASKPSGTDTQYF. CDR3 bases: TGTGCCAGCAAGCCTAGCGGCACAGATACGCAGTATTTT.

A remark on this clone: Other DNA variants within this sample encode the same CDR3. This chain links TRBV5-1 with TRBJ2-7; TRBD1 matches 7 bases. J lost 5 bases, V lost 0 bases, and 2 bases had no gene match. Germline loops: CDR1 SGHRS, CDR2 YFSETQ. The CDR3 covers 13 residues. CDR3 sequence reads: CASSLGGGDEQYF. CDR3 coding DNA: TGCGCCAGCAGCTTGGGAGGGGGCGACGAGCAGTACTTC.

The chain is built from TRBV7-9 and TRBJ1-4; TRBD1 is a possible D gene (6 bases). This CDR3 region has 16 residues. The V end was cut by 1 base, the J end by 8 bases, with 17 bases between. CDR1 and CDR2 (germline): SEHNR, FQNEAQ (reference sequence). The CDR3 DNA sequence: TGTGCCAGCAGCTTAGGGGGGGGCACCTGGGACGAAAAACTGTTTTTT. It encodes CASSLGGGTWDEKLFF. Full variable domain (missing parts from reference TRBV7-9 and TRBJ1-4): DTGVSQNPRHKITKRGQNVTFRCDPISEHNRLYWYRQTLGQGPEFLTYFQNEAQLEKSRLLSDRFSAERPKGSFSTLEIQRTEQGDSAMYLCASSLGGGTWDEKLFFGSGTQLSVL.

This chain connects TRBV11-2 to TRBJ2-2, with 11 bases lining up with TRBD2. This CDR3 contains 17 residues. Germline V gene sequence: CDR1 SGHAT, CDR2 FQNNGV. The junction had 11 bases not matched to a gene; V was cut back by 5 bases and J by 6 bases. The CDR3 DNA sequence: TGTGCCAGCAGCATAACTAGCGGGAGTATGGTCCCCGGGGAGCTGTTTTTT. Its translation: CASSITSGSMVPGELFF.

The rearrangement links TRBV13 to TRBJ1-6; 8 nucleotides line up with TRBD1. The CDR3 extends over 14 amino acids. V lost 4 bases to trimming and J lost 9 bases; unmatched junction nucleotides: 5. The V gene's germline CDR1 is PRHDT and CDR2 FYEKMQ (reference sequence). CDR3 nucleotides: TGTGCCAGCAGCTCGGGGACAGGAGGTTCACCCCTCCACTTT. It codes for CASSSGTGGSPLHF.

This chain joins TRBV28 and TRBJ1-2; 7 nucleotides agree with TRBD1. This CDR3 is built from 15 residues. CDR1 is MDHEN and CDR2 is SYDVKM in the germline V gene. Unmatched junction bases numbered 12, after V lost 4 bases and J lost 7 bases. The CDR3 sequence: CASSSQGSRSAGYTF. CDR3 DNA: TGTGCCAGCAGTTCACAGGGGAGCAGGAGCGCTGGCTACACCTTC.

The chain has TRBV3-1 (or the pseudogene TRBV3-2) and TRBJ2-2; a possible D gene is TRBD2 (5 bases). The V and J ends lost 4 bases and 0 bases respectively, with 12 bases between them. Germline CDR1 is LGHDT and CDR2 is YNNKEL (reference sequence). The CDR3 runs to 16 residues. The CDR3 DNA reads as TGTGCCAGCAGCCGGTTAGCGCTCGCGAACACCGGGGAGCTGTTTTTT. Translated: CASSRLALANTGELFF.

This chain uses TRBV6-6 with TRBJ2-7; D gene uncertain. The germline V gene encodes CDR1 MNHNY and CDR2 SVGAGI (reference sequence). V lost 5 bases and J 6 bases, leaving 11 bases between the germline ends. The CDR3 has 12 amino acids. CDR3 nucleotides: TGTGCCAGCAGTCCACAATGGGCCGAGCAGTACTTC. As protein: CASSPQWAEQYF.

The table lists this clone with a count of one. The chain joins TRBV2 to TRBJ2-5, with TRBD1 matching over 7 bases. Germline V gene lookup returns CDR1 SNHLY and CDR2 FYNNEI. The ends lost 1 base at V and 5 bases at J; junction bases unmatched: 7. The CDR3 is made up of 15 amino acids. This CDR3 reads CASSEGGLRGETQYF. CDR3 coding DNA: TGTGCCAGCAGTGAAGGCGGCCTCAGGGGGGAGACCCAGTACTTC. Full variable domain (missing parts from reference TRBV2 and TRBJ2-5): EPEVTQTPSHQVTQMGQEVILRCVPISNHLYFYWYRQILGQKVEFLVSFYNNEISEKSEIFDDQFSVERPDGSNFTLKIRSTKLEDSAMYFCASSEGGLRGETQYFGPGTRLLVL.

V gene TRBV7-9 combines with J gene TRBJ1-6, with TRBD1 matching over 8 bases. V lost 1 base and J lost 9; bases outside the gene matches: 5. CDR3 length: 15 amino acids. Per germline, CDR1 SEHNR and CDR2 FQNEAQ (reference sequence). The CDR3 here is CASSLDQGAASPLHF. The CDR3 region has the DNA TGTGCCAGCAGCTTAGATCAGGGGGCGGCTTCACCCCTCCACTTT.

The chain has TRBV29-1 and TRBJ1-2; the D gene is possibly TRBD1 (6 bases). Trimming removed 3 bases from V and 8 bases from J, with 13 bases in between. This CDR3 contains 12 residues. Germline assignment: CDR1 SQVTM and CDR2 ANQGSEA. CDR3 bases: TGCAGCGTTGAGGGCCAGGGGCACGGCTACACCTTC. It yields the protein CSVEGQGHGYTF.

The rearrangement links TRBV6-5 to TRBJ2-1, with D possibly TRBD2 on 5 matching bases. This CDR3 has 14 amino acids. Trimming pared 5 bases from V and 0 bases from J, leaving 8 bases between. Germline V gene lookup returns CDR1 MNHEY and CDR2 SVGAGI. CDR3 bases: TGTGCCAGCAGTCTTGACTACTCCTACAATGAGCAGTTCTTC. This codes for CASSLDYSYNEQFF.

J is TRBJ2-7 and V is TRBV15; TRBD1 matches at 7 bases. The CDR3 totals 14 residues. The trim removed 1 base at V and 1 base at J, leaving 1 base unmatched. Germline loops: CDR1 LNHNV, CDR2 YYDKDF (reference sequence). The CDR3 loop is CATSRGDRSYEQYF. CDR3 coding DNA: TGTGCCACCAGCAGAGGGGACAGATCCTACGAGCAGTACTTC.

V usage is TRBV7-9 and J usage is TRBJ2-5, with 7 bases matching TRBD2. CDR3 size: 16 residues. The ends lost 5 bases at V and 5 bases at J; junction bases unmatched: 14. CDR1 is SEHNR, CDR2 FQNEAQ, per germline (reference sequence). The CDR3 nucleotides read TGTGCCAGCAGCACCGCGGGTCGCGGGGGTGGGGAGACCCAGTACTTC. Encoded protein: CASSTAGRGGGETQYF. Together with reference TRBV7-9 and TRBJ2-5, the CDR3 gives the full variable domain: DTGVSQNPRHKITKRGQNVTFRCDPISEHNRLYWYRQTLGQGPEFLTYFQNEAQLEKSRLLSDRFSAERPKGSFSTLEIQRTEQGDSAMYLCASSTAGRGGGETQYFGPGTRLLVL.